This TCR beta chain was retrieved from a study of blood T cells in healthy people across ages. Only a few counts were recorded for this clonotype. The authors ran a second PCR of roughly 7 to 11 cycles using a sample-barcoded 5' primer and a J-beta primer mix. TCRdb passed the 5' RACE reads through MiXCR, listing each CDR3 protein once. The sample consists of over 750,000 distinct CDR3 sequences, roughly 25% of them appearing once. The V end lost 6 bases, the J end lost 0 bases, and 18 bases lay between the germline ends. This CDR3 has 18 residues. The same data also went into a second study, on T cells of mothers and their children.

Material: blood. V gene TRBV12-3 or TRBV12-4 combines with J gene TRBJ1-6; D is perhaps TRBD1 (5 bases). The sequence came from a boy aged 5-17 years in good health. The CDR3, as DNA: TGTGCCAGCAGCCCGGGACCGGTCACCAGCTCCTATAATTCACCCCTCCACTTT. Encoded protein: CASSPGPVTSSYNSPLHF.